This T cell receptor beta chain was observed in a study of shared clonotypes between healthy human individuals. General study points: Among four donors, roughly 5% of naive CD4 clonotypes were found in common. Larger richness was generally estimated for naive than memory subsets.

The authors split each subset's genomic DNA evenly across several immunoSEQ plates. Sequencing was performed with immunoSEQ multiplex PCR; in TCRdb, only in-frame clones are kept and a portion is missing. The sample yields some 680,000 clones, roughly 72% seen once. Per the germline V gene, CDR1 is MDHEN and CDR2 is SYDVKM. V trimming: 5 bases; J trimming: 4 bases; junction bases outside the gene matches: 3. The CDR3 has 13 amino acids. With regard to this clone: Its antigen is still unknown. Additional DNA sequences in this sample encode the identical CDR3.

This chain links TRBV28 with TRBJ2-7; 9 nucleotides align to TRBD1. The origin of this receptor is a woman aged 25 to 39 in good health. Sequenced sample: memory CD4+ T cells sorted from blood. Subset: CD45RA-negative fraction. The CDR3 loop reads CASSGDRVYEQYF. The CDR3 nucleotides read TGTGCCAGCAGTGGGGACAGGGTGTACGAGCAGTACTTC.